Presented here are 21 T cell receptor beta chains from one specimen sequenced in a study of blood T cells in healthy people across ages. Combining a sample-barcoded 5' primer with a J-beta primer mix, a second PCR ran for about 7 to 12 cycles. Using its own MiXCR run on the 5' RACE reads, TCRdb lists one record per CDR3 protein. The table records over 600,000 distinct CDR3 sequences, more than 20% of them present only once. The sample was blood. These receptors were taken from a man between 65 and 85 years old in good health.

J is TRBJ2-3 and V is TRBV7-9; 9 positions agree with TRBD1. V lost 5 bases, J lost 5 bases, and 11 bases stayed unmatched. Germline V gene lookup returns CDR1 SEHNR and CDR2 FQNEAQ (reference sequence). The CDR3 is made up of 16 amino acids. CDR3: CASSADRGKERDTQYF. In DNA form, the CDR3 reads TGTGCCAGCAGCGCAGACAGGGGGAAGGAGAGAGATACGCAGTATTTT.

This rearrangement joins TRBV15 to TRBJ2-5; weak D call: TRBD1 (6 bases). Germline CDR1 LNHNV, CDR2 YYDKDF (reference sequence). The CDR3 sequence is 18 residues long. Trimming stripped 0 bases from V and 0 bases from J, with 17 bases between. The CDR3: CATSREREGHRDQETQYF. CDR3 sequence (DNA): TGTGCCACCAGCAGAGAGAGGGAAGGGCACAGGGACCAAGAGACCCAGTACTTC.

The chain carries TRBV28 and TRBJ2-4; 14 bases fit TRBD2. The V gene end was trimmed by 2 bases and the J gene end by 1 base; junction bases not matched to a gene: 10. Germline V gene sequence: CDR1 MDHEN, CDR2 SYDVKM. The CDR3 runs 20 residues. CDR3 coding DNA: TGTGCCAGCAGTTTAGGACTAGCGGGAGGTGCCTACATGGCCAAAAACATTCAGTACTTC. Translating gives CASSLGLAGGAYMAKNIQYF.

This clonotype has a handful of counts. The chain is built from TRBV18 and TRBJ2-1, with 9 nucleotides matching TRBD2. V shed 3 bases, J shed 3 bases, and the junction held 9 bases outside the gene matches. The length of the CDR3 is 17 residues. Germline CDR1 is KGHSH and CDR2 is LQKENI. The CDR3 bases are TGTGCCAGCTCACCGAACCGACTAGCGGATTTCTACAATGAGCAGTTCTTC. Residues: CASSPNRLADFYNEQFF.

The CDR3 coding sequence is TGTGCCAGCAGCTTGGACAGGAGAAACTATGGCTACACCTTC. Its protein product is CASSLDRRNYGYTF. The chain recombines TRBV7-2 with TRBJ1-2, with 7 bases fitting TRBD1. J was trimmed by 2 bases and V by 3 bases; bases with no gene match: 3. CDR1 is SGHTA, CDR2 FQGNSA, per germline. The CDR3 has 14 amino acids.

The chain recombines TRBV7-2 with TRBJ2-1; D could derive from TRBD1 or TRBD2 (5 bases each). Gene TRBJ2-7 matches the end of the DNA better, so the J call may be wrong. The CDR3 extends over 16 amino acids. Germline CDR1 and CDR2: SGHTA and FQGNSA. The CDR3 region is CASSLEGRGTPRRQYF. The CDR3 bases are TGTGCCAGCAGCTTAGAAGGAAGAGGGACGCCTCGGAGGCAGTACTTC.

This clonotype has just a few counts. In DNA form, the CDR3 reads TGTGCCAGCGCGGTGGGCTACAATGAGCAGTTCTTC. It translates to CASAVGYNEQFF. This chain joins TRBV27 and TRBJ2-1; no reliable D call. V lost 8 bases and J 3 bases, leaving 8 bases between the germline ends. The CDR3 is 12 residues long. Germline CDR1 MNHEY, CDR2 SMNVEV (reference sequence).

This chain uses TRBV3-1 with TRBJ2-4; no definite D call. The CDR3 loop spans 14 amino acids. Germline loops: CDR1 LGHDT, CDR2 YNNKEL (reference sequence). Trimming took 1 base from V and 8 from J, leaving 12 bases between them. As DNA, the CDR3 is TGTGCCAGCAGCCAAGCTAGTCTAAGTTACATTCAGTACTTC. Amino acids: CASSQASLSYIQYF.

The table lists this clonotype with a few counts. The rearrangement joins TRBV6-1 to TRBJ2-2, with no clear D. The CDR3 runs to 15 residues. Germline assignment: CDR1 MNHNS and CDR2 SASEGT. V was clipped by 0 bases and J by 7 bases, with 12 bases between them. The CDR3 nucleotides are TGTGCCAGCAGTGAAGCGAGTGTGGGGATCGGGGAGCTGTTTTTT. Residues: CASSEASVGIGELFF.

The CDR3 DNA is TGTGCCAGCCGGAAAACTGCGTCGAACACAGATACGCAGTATTTT. Residues: CASRKTASNTDTQYF. The rearrangement uses TRBV2 and TRBJ2-3, with unresolved D. This CDR3 has 15 amino acids. Trimming pared 8 bases from V and 2 bases from J, leaving 17 bases between. In germline, CDR1 is SNHLY, CDR2 FYNNEI.

The rearrangement joins TRBV12-3 or TRBV12-4 to TRBJ1-4, with 8 bases aligning to TRBD1. The CDR3 is 14 amino acids. The junction had 10 bases not matched to a gene; V was cut back by 6 bases and J by 10 bases. The CDR3 spells CASSSGTGRGKLFF. The CDR3 DNA is TGTGCCAGCAGCTCCGGGACAGGTCGGGGAAAACTGTTTTTT.

This clonotype has more than one count but fewer than ten. The chain employs TRBV29-1 and TRBJ2-3; possible D gene TRBD1, 5 bases. This CDR3 has 11 residues. Germline V CDR1 and CDR2: SQVTM, ANQGSEA. V lost 3 bases, J lost 6 bases, and 7 bases lay in between. Written as DNA, the CDR3 is TGCAGCGTTGATAACAGGGATACGCAGTATTTT. Translation: CSVDNRDTQYF.

This clonotype has more than one count but fewer than ten. The chain joins TRBV7-2 to TRBJ2-1, with TRBD1 as a possible D gene (6 bases). Between the trimmed V and J ends, which lost 4 bases and 5 bases, there was a span of 18 bases. The CDR3 has 16 amino acids. Per the germline V gene, CDR1 is SGHTA and CDR2 is FQGNSA. The CDR3 reads CASSSGGWPGDNEQFF. DNA of the CDR3: TGTGCCAGCAGCTCCGGCGGTTGGCCAGGGGACAATGAGCAGTTCTTC.

This clonotype appeared a few times. The chain has TRBV27 and TRBJ2-5; 7 bases line up with TRBD2. Germline V gene sequence: CDR1 MNHEY, CDR2 SMNVEV (reference sequence). Trimming removed 5 bases from V and 1 base from J; junction bases left unmatched: 10. The length of the CDR3 is 16 residues. The DNA for the CDR3 is TGTGCCAGCAGTCCCCAGACGGGACTACTCCAAGAGACCCAGTACTTC. Its translation: CASSPQTGLLQETQYF.

The rearrangement joins TRBV7-2 to TRBJ2-4; TRBD1 agrees at 7 bases. The V gene's germline CDR1 is SGHTA and CDR2 FQGNSA. J was trimmed by 2 bases and V by 0 bases; bases with no gene match: 7. The CDR3 loop spans 17 amino acids. CDR3 residues: CASSLALTGRSKNIQYF. CDR3 DNA sequence: TGTGCCAGCAGCTTAGCACTGACAGGGAGATCCAAAAACATTCAGTACTTC.

This clonotype was counted at least ten times. V usage is TRBV3-1 and J usage is TRBJ1-2; tentatively, D is TRBD1 (6 bases). Deletions cut 1 base from V and 5 bases from J, with 14 bases between. Germline V gives CDR1 LGHDT, CDR2 YNNKEL (reference sequence). The CDR3 has 15 residues. CDR3 coding DNA: TGTGCCAGCAGCCAAGTGGACGAGGGGGTATATGGCTACACCTTC. Its protein is CASSQVDEGVYGYTF.

The table lists this clonotype with a count of one. The chain recombines TRBV21-1 with TRBJ1-1; TRBD1 was called by the table and not checked on the DNA. TRBV21-1 is tagged as a pseudogene. This CDR3 has 16 residues. The CDR3 sequence is CASSKGPGHLNTEAFF. CDR3 coding DNA: TGTGCCAGCAGCAAAGGACCCGGACACCTGAACACTGAAGCTTTCTTT.

The V gene is TRBV7-9, the J gene TRBJ2-3; the D gene is possibly TRBD2 (5 bases). Trimming took 4 bases from V and 0 from J, leaving 14 bases between them. This CDR3 is built from 16 residues. CDR1 is SEHNR, CDR2 FQNEAQ, per germline (reference sequence). The CDR3 protein is CASSYGLNPSTDTQYF. For the CDR3, the DNA is TGTGCCAGCAGCTACGGACTGAATCCGAGCACAGATACGCAGTATTTT.

On this clonotype: At one boundary the junction diverges from the germline segment, which might be a read error. V and J are TRBV6-1 and TRBJ1-4, with D uncertain. The CDR3 contains 11 residues. Looked up from germline, CDR1 is MNHNS and CDR2 is SASEGT. For the CDR3, the DNA is TGTGCCAGCAGTGAATGGGAAAAACCGTTTTTT. Amino acid sequence: CASSEWEKPFF.

The table lists this clonotype with many counts. The CDR3 reads CASLTGQFIATNEKLFF. DNA for the CDR3: TGTGCCAGCCTTACGGGACAGTTCATTGCAACTAATGAAAAACTGTTTTTT. The V and J genes are TRBV28 and TRBJ1-4; 7 bases match TRBD1. This CDR3 region has 17 residues. The V gene end was trimmed by 8 bases and the J gene end by 0 bases; junction bases not matched to a gene: 12. Germline assignment: CDR1 MDHEN and CDR2 SYDVKM.

This clonotype was seen only a few times. V and J are TRBV28 and TRBJ2-7, with TRBD1 matching 9 bases. J gave up 4 bases and V 6 bases, and 4 bases lay outside the gene matches. CDR3 length: 13 residues. Germline V gene lookup returns CDR1 MDHEN and CDR2 SYDVKM. The CDR3 bases are TGTGCCAGCAGAAACAGGGGGCTGTACGAGCAGTACTTC. Protein product: CASRNRGLYEQYF.